The clone carrying this T cell receptor (beta chain) was counted ten times or more. Its antigen is unidentified. Amplification of TCR beta CDR3 regions was performed using RNA transcripts as template. Primed by the HTBI set, a first-round RT-PCR was run on the TCR CDR3. TCRdb re-called the multiplex PCR reads through MiXCR, storing one row per CDR3 protein. Of 480,000 or so distinct CDR3 sequences in the sample, about 46% were seen once. Exclusions: uncontrolled infection, other autoimmune disease, pregnancy, lactation. In making diagnoses, clinical symptoms, serum thyroxine and TRAb, thyroid ultrasound and orbital computed tomography were all used. This sample was included in a study of T cells in Graves' hyperthyroidism and ophthalmopathy. General observations from the study: For ophthalmopathy, model prediction preceded onset by a median about 6 months. Blood samples included most of the expanded thyroid clonotypes exceeding 0.001.

The sequenced sample was peripheral blood or thyroid tissue (not recorded which). This sequence originates from an adult woman with Graves' disease, either hyperthyroidism or ophthalmopathy (not recorded which).

The CDR3 bases are TGCGCCAGCACTACTCGCTCTGGGGCCAACGTCCTGACTTTC. It translates to CASTTRSGANVLTF. The chain carries TRBV5-1 and TRBJ2-6, with D unresolved. V shed 6 bases and J shed 0 bases, with 7 bases lying between them. The CDR3 totals 14 residues. Germline V gene lookup returns CDR1 SGHRS and CDR2 YFSETQ.